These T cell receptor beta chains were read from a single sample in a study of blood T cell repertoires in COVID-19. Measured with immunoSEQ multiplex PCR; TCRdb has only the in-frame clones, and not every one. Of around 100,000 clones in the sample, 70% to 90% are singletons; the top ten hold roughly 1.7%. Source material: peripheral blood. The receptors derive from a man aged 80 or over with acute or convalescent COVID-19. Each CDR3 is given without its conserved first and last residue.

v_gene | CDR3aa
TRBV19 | ASGQGSNQPQH
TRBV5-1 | ASSPRASGRSYEQY
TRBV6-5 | ASSREQGAGGYT
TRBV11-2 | ASSSAQGRTDTQY
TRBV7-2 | ASSLKTPGGPTDEQF
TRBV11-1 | ASSFSRLNTGELF
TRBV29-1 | SAAESQETQY
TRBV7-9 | ASSAPGTAETQY
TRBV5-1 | ASSWGLQETQY
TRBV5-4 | ASSEEGLAGRTGELF
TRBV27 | ASSISPSGYTDTQY
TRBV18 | ASSAGTSYEQY
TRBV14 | ASSLDSSRQETQY
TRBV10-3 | AISPGGGRGNQPQH
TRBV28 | ASSRGGGTYGYT
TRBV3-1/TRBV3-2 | ASSRPPRSKEQY
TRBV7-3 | ASSTGLRTGELF
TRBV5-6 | ASSFPAGSYEQY
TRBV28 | ASSLGGRVGEKLF
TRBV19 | ASSPRDRENTEAF
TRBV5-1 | ASSLADFTEAF
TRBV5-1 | ASSEKWTSGRVVDTQY
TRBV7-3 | ASSLGLAETGEQY
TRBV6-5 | ASSSLTGGNSPLH
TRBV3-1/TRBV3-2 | ASSTTGNTEAF
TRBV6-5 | ASSYSGQGVTSPLH
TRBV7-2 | ASSLAPGVLHLYGYT
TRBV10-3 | AISESTSGYSSYNEQF
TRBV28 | ASSYTGGDYEQY
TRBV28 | ASSLWPRELSYNEQF
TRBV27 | ASSRDRFSWY
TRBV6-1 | ASSEQAGNTIY
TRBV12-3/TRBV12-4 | ASSFSASYGYT